What follows are 9 T cell receptor beta chains derived from one specimen sequenced in a study of liver allograft versus peripheral blood T cells. Study overall: In transplanted livers, T cell receptor repertoires were compared with those found in the recipients' peripheral blood.

One entry per CDR3 protein, called by TCRdb with MiXCR from the reads. The sample lists 8,500 to 9,500 distinct CDR3 sequences, over 20% occurring once. The receptor source for this set is a human patient who had a liver transplant. The T cells may come from the graft donor.

This clonotype counts as medium-sized (0.01 to 0.1%). The gene calls are TRBV15 and TRBJ2-1; a weak D match, TRBD2 (6 bases). This CDR3 has 17 residues. The germline V gene has CDR1 LNHNV and CDR2 YYDKDF (reference sequence). Trimming stripped 0 bases from V and 0 bases from J, with 12 bases between. In DNA, the CDR3 is TGTGCCACCAGCAGAGAAGGGTCAGCGGGCTCCTACAATGAGCAGTTCTTC. Translated, it gives CATSREGSAGSYNEQFF.

In its sample, this clonotype ranks as medium-sized. V and J are TRBV19 and TRBJ1-1; no reliable D call. CDR3 length equals 13 residues. The ends were cut back, 4 bases at V and 4 bases at J, with 10 bases in the middle. Germline V CDR1 and CDR2: LNHDA, SQIVND (reference sequence). The CDR3 DNA sequence: TGTGCCAGTAGTACCGGTCCATCCACTGAAGCTTTCTTT. This encodes CASSTGPSTEAFF.

V usage is TRBV25-1 and J usage is TRBJ2-5, with a tentative D call TRBD1 (6 bases). The length of the CDR3 is 13 residues. V lost 6 bases, J lost 0 bases, and 8 bases lay in between. Germline V gene sequence: CDR1 MGHDK, CDR2 SYGVNS. The CDR3 DNA follows: TGTGCCAGCAGCGGGACATACCAAGAGACCCAGTACTTC. Translating gives CASSGTYQETQYF.

J is TRBJ1-3 and V is TRBV20-1; 7 bases line up with TRBD1. With 6 bases clipped from V and 4 bases from J, the junction kept 6 bases outside the gene matches. CDR3 length equals 13 residues. The germline V gene encodes CDR1 DFQATT and CDR2 SNEGSKA (reference sequence). The CDR3 region has the DNA TGCAGTGCCCTGGACAGGTCAGGAAACACCATATATTTT. Amino acid sequence: CSALDRSGNTIYF.

This sequence joins TRBV19 and TRBJ1-3, with 7 bases aligning to TRBD1. Germline CDR1 is LNHDA and CDR2 is SQIVND (reference sequence). The J segment lost 3 bases and the V segment lost 7 bases, leaving 6 bases of the junction unmatched. The CDR3 runs 14 residues. The CDR3 protein is CASTPDRRGNTIYF. In DNA, the CDR3 is TGTGCCAGTACCCCGGACAGGCGTGGAAACACCATATATTTT.

Relative to its sample, this clonotype is medium-sized. The chain is built from TRBV5-4 and TRBJ2-3; 10 bases align to TRBD2. The CDR3 length is 17 residues. Germline V lookup: CDR1 SGHNT, CDR2 YYREEE (reference sequence). The V gene end was trimmed by 4 bases and the J gene end by 2 bases; junction bases not matched to a gene: 10. Here the CDR3 DNA reads TGTGCCAGCAGCGCGGGGGGTAGCGGGGGGTACACAGATACGCAGTATTTT. Translated: CASSAGGSGGYTDTQYF.

This clonotype is categorized as medium-sized (0.01 to 0.1%). V and J are TRBV6-5 and TRBJ2-3; D not certain. V was shortened by 2 bases and J by 2 bases, with 5 bases between the two germline ends. This CDR3 is 13 amino acids long. The germline CDR1 and CDR2 sequences are MNHEY and SVGAGI. CDR3 coding DNA: TGTGCCAGCAGTTACGGGATCACAGATACGCAGTATTTT. It codes for CASSYGITDTQYF.

The rearrangement links TRBV30 to TRBJ1-1; 9 nucleotides agree with TRBD1. The length of the CDR3 is 13 residues. After removal of 5 bases from V and 6 bases from J, the junction contained 7 bases not matched to a gene. Germline V lookup: CDR1 GTSNPN, CDR2 SVGIG (reference sequence). As DNA, the CDR3 is TGTGCCTGGGGGGACAGGGTCGGGGCTGAAGCTTTCTTT. This sequence encodes CAWGDRVGAEAFF.

V and J are TRBV5-1 and TRBJ2-7; 11 bases fit TRBD2. The ends lost 4 bases at V and 2 bases at J; junction bases unmatched: 2. Germline CDR1 is SGHRS and CDR2 is YFSETQ. This CDR3 spans 14 amino acids. The CDR3, as DNA: TGCGCCAGCAGCCTTAGCGGGGGGGCCTACGAGCAGTACTTC. Protein product: CASSLSGGAYEQYF.